What follows are 32 T cell receptor beta chains derived from one specimen sequenced in a study of CD8 T cells in Susac syndrome. After extraction with the RNeasy kit, 0.5 to 1 ug of the RNA was reverse transcribed using random hexamers. One entry per CDR3 protein, called by TCRdb with MiXCR from the immunoSEQ multiplex PCR reads. The table includes about 100,000 distinct CDR3 sequences, roughly 96% detected once. Sequences were obtained from CD8+ T cells from PBMCs. The receptor set was obtained from a human donor with Susac syndrome.

This sequence joins TRBV29-1 and TRBJ2-5; tentatively, D is TRBD2 (6 bases). The V end was cut by 6 bases, the J end by 5 bases, with 19 bases between. Germline CDR1 is SQVTM and CDR2 is ANQGSEA. The CDR3 covers 14 residues. The CDR3 nucleotides read TGCAGCGTCTCCGGGACTCCCACCTTTGAGACCCAGTACTTC. This gives the protein CSVSGTPTFETQYF.

The chain has TRBV7-6 and TRBJ1-2, with D possibly matching TRBD1 (6 bases). The CDR3 spans 15 residues. Germline values: CDR1 SGHVS, CDR2 FNYEAQ. The V gene lost 5 bases and the J gene lost 3 bases, with 16 bases spanning the gap. In DNA form, the CDR3 reads TGTGCCAGCAGCCCGGATACAGGGAAAGACTATGGCTACACCTTC. Translation: CASSPDTGKDYGYTF.

This chain joins TRBV11-2 and TRBJ1-5, with no clear D. V gave up 5 bases and J gave up 7 bases, with 12 bases separating them. CDR3 length: 13 residues. Looked up from germline, CDR1 is SGHAT and CDR2 is FQNNGV. The CDR3 loop is CASSPDTIQPQHF. Here the CDR3 DNA reads TGTGCCAGCAGCCCTGATACCATCCAGCCCCAGCATTTT.

The gene calls are TRBV12-5 and TRBJ2-3; 7 bases line up with TRBD2. V lost 4 bases to trimming and J lost 3 bases; unmatched junction nucleotides: 7. The germline V gene encodes CDR1 LGHNT and CDR2 FRNRAP. This CDR3 region has 15 residues. The CDR3 spells CASGYGGAGTDTQYF. The CDR3 DNA is TGTGCTAGTGGTTACGGGGGAGCGGGGACAGATACGCAGTATTTT.

The chain couples TRBV15 to TRBJ2-1; 8 bases fit TRBD1. The CDR3 runs to 14 residues. Germline V gene data show CDR1 as LNHNV and CDR2 as YYDKDF (reference sequence). Germline trimming cut 6 bases from V and 4 bases from J; bases unmatched to any gene: 5. CDR3 sequence reads: CATRPGQVYNEQFF. The CDR3 DNA follows: TGTGCCACCAGACCGGGACAGGTATACAATGAGCAGTTCTTC.

The rearrangement uses TRBV18 and TRBJ2-7, with D possibly being TRBD1 or TRBD2 (5 bases each). The CDR3 is 16 amino acids. The germline V and J ends were trimmed by 5 bases and 3 bases, with 20 bases remaining between them. Germline V gives CDR1 KGHSH, CDR2 LQKENI. CDR3 coding DNA: TGTGCCAGCTCAGCTATTTCCGGGACGGGGAGCTACGAGCAGTACTTC. Translated: CASSAISGTGSYEQYF.

The chain carries TRBV5-1 and TRBJ1-2, with TRBD1 identical over 9 bases. With 0 bases clipped from V and 5 bases from J, the junction kept 5 bases outside the gene matches. The CDR3 consists of 15 residues. Germline loops: CDR1 SGHRS, CDR2 YFSETQ. The CDR3 spells CASSLAGGQGYGYTF. The CDR3 coding sequence is TGCGCCAGCAGCTTGGCCGGGGGACAGGGATATGGCTACACCTTC.

The chain uses TRBV7-7 and TRBJ2-5; D is ambiguous. V lost 1 base and J lost 10, with 16 bases in between. The CDR3 runs 14 residues. Germline V lookup: CDR1 SSHAT, CDR2 FNYEAQ (reference sequence). CDR3 nucleotide sequence: TGTGCCAGCAGCTTAGGATATGACTCCCTCATCCAGTACTTC. This gives the protein CASSLGYDSLIQYF.

This clonotype was detected only once. The V gene is TRBV12-3 or TRBV12-4, the J gene TRBJ2-1; the D is unclear. This CDR3 comprises 14 residues. V was trimmed by 3 bases and J by 8 bases, leaving 14 bases between them. The CDR3 DNA sequence: TGTGCCAGCAGTTTGGGTGCCCGAATCGATGAGCAGTTCTTC. Its protein product is CASSLGARIDEQFF.

The gene calls are TRBV29-1 and TRBJ1-1; the D gene is possibly TRBD1 (5 bases). Between the trimmed V and J ends, which lost 6 bases and 2 bases, there was a span of 22 bases. The CDR3 length is 16 residues. Germline V CDR1 and CDR2: SQVTM, ANQGSEA. CDR3 in amino acids: CSVEQYPGPSNTEAFF. CDR3 coding DNA: TGCAGCGTAGAACAATATCCGGGACCCTCTAACACTGAAGCTTTCTTT.

V and J are TRBV5-1 and TRBJ2-3; 10 nucleotides match TRBD1. Germline V gene lookup returns CDR1 SGHRS and CDR2 YFSETQ. The CDR3 has 13 residues. V shed 4 bases and J 11 bases; nucleotides not matched to a gene: 7. CDR3 region: CASSPAGTGEQYF. The CDR3 DNA follows: TGCGCCAGCAGCCCGGCGGGGACAGGGGAGCAGTATTTT.

This chain joins TRBV20-1 and TRBJ2-7; possible D gene TRBD2, 5 bases. Germline CDR1 and CDR2: DFQATT and SNEGSKA (reference sequence). V was clipped by 0 bases and J by 2 bases, with 14 bases between them. The CDR3 contains 15 residues. In DNA form, the CDR3 reads TGCAGTGCTAGAGATCCCGCCCGGGGTCCCTACGAGCAGTACTTC. Translation: CSARDPARGPYEQYF.

This chain connects TRBV7-6 to TRBJ2-7; 8 bases agree with TRBD1. The J segment lost 3 bases and the V segment lost 5 bases, leaving 9 bases of the junction unmatched. The CDR3 is 15 amino acids. Germline assignment: CDR1 SGHVS and CDR2 FNYEAQ. The CDR3 sequence: CASSPGQGLNYEQYF. The CDR3 region has the DNA TGTGCCAGCAGCCCCGGACAGGGCCTCAACTACGAGCAGTACTTC.

The V and J genes are TRBV20-1 and TRBJ2-3; TRBD1 is a possible D gene (6 bases). The germline V gene encodes CDR1 DFQATT and CDR2 SNEGSKA (reference sequence). V shed 6 bases and J shed 0 bases, with 16 bases lying between them. The CDR3 extends over 15 amino acids. CDR3 bases: TGCAGTGCAACCGGGACACCCGTGAGCACAGATACGCAGTATTTT. This sequence encodes CSATGTPVSTDTQYF.

The V call is TRBV29-1, the J call TRBJ1-2; D gene ambiguous. Germline CDR1 SQVTM, CDR2 ANQGSEA. CDR3 length equals 14 residues. Trimming cost V 0 bases and J 2 bases, with 10 bases left between them. CDR3 DNA sequence: TGCAGCGTTGAAGACCATAGAGCGAACTATGGCTACACCTTC. Protein sequence: CSVEDHRANYGYTF.

V gene TRBV20-1 combines with J gene TRBJ1-6; unclear D gene. V was clipped by 6 bases and J by 10 bases, with 16 bases between them. Germline lookup yields CDR1 DFQATT and CDR2 SNEGSKA (reference sequence). The CDR3 sequence is 13 residues long. The CDR3 DNA sequence: TGCAGTGCAAAGCTCAGTGAAGACTCACCCCTCCACTTT. It yields the protein CSAKLSEDSPLHF.

The chain links TRBV29-1 to TRBJ1-3; D is ambiguous. CDR3 size: 10 residues. Looked up from germline, CDR1 is SQVTM and CDR2 is ANQGSEA. CDR3 in DNA: TGCATTGGTGTAGGAAACACCATATATTTT. Encoded protein: CIGVGNTIYF.

V is TRBV18 and J is TRBJ2-1, with TRBD2 matching 12 bases. Germline values: CDR1 KGHSH, CDR2 LQKENI. The CDR3 runs to 14 residues. After removal of 8 bases from V and 5 bases from J, the junction contained 4 bases not matched to a gene. This chain's CDR3 is CASVRTSGNNEQFF. Written as DNA, the CDR3 is TGTGCCAGCGTAAGGACTAGCGGGAACAATGAGCAGTTCTTC.

The J gene is TRBJ2-3, the V gene TRBV29-1; D gene ambiguous. The germline CDR1 and CDR2 sequences are SQVTM and ANQGSEA. The CDR3 runs to 12 residues. V dropped 0 bases and J dropped 14 bases, with 15 bases sitting between them. This chain's CDR3 is CSVEESYGVPYF. The CDR3 coding sequence is TGCAGCGTTGAAGAGTCGTACGGCGTGCCGTATTTT.

This clonotype was counted a single time. This chain uses TRBV29-1 with TRBJ2-2; either TRBD1 or TRBD2 may supply D (5 bases each). The germline V and J ends were trimmed by 4 bases and 0 bases, with 9 bases remaining between them. This CDR3 is built from 14 residues. Germline assignment: CDR1 SQVTM and CDR2 ANQGSEA. CDR3 DNA sequence: TGCAGCGTTGTGGGGCGGGCGAACACCGGGGAGCTGTTTTTT. Encoded protein: CSVVGRANTGELFF.

V is TRBV12-3 or TRBV12-4 and J is TRBJ1-2; D remains ambiguous. The V gene lost 6 bases and the J gene lost 8 bases, with 13 bases spanning the gap. The CDR3 is 12 amino acids. CDR3 loop: CASRQPPGGYTF. As DNA, the CDR3 is TGTGCCAGCAGGCAACCTCCCGGAGGCTACACCTTC.

This clonotype has a single count. The chain has TRBV3-1 and TRBJ2-3; D not resolved. The CDR3 is made up of 13 amino acids. Germline-derived CDR1 and CDR2 are LGHDT and YNNKEL (reference sequence). The V end was cut by 1 base, the J end by 6 bases, with 8 bases between. The CDR3: CASSQGPADTQYF. CDR3 nucleotides: TGTGCCAGCAGCCAAGGACCGGCGGATACGCAGTATTTT.

This clonotype was recorded once. The CDR3 DNA sequence: TGTGCCAGCACTCCGTTTCATGAGCAGTTCTTC. This sequence encodes CASTPFHEQFF. The genes are TRBV2 and TRBJ2-1; unclear D gene. V lost 7 bases and J 8 bases, leaving 9 bases between the germline ends. Germline CDR1 and CDR2: SNHLY and FYNNEI. The CDR3 sequence is 11 residues long.

The chain combines TRBV29-1 with TRBJ2-2, with 10 positions matching TRBD1. The ends lost 6 bases at V and 7 bases at J; junction bases unmatched: 11. Germline CDR1 is SQVTM and CDR2 is ANQGSEA. This CDR3 region has 15 residues. In DNA, the CDR3 is TGCAGCGTGGCCGGGACAGGGGAGACGGGCGGGGAGCTGTTTTTT. Translation: CSVAGTGETGGELFF.

The chain employs TRBV12-3 or TRBV12-4 and TRBJ2-7; TRBD2 aligns across 8 bases. The V and J ends lost 10 bases and 2 bases, in that order; junction bases with no gene match: 16. This CDR3 spans 16 amino acids. DNA for the CDR3: TGTGCCAACCTAGACGGGGGGGGACCAGAGACCTACGAGCAGTACTTC. This translates into CANLDGGGPETYEQYF.

This chain links TRBV20-1 with TRBJ2-2; 9 nucleotides match TRBD1. This CDR3 contains 15 residues. V lost 0 bases to trimming and J lost 3 bases; unmatched junction nucleotides: 2. Germline assignment: CDR1 DFQATT and CDR2 SNEGSKA (reference sequence). The CDR3 DNA reads TGCAGTGCTAGAGAGGGACAGGGCTACACCGGGGAGCTGTTTTTT. This sequence encodes CSAREGQGYTGELFF.

This clonotype appeared a single time. The V call is TRBV5-1, the J call TRBJ2-1, with D tentatively TRBD2 (5 bases). Germline V gene sequence: CDR1 SGHRS, CDR2 YFSETQ. The CDR3 runs 15 residues. V shed 6 bases and J shed 0 bases, with 13 bases lying between them. Here the CDR3 reads CASNGMGSSYNEQFF. The CDR3 nucleotides are TGCGCCAGCAACGGAATGGGGAGCTCCTACAATGAGCAGTTCTTC.

In its sample, this clonotype was seen once. The chain carries TRBV2 and TRBJ2-1, with a possible D match to TRBD2 (6 bases). This CDR3 has 15 amino acids. In germline, CDR1 is SNHLY, CDR2 FYNNEI. V gave up 8 bases and J gave up 3 bases, with 17 bases separating them. CDR3 nucleotide sequence: TGTGCCAGCGGCCCACTAGCTTCGTACTACAATGAGCAGTTCTTC. Translating it yields CASGPLASYYNEQFF.

V gene TRBV12-2 combines with J gene TRBJ2-1. TRBV12-2 is a pseudogene segment. The CDR3 extends over 13 amino acids. CDR3: CASRCEHFNEQFF. Written as DNA, the CDR3 is TGTGCAAGTCGCTGCGAACATTTTAATGAGCAGTTCTTC.

The rearrangement links TRBV3-1 to TRBJ1-6, with 7 positions matching TRBD1. Germline V gene lookup returns CDR1 LGHDT and CDR2 YNNKEL (reference sequence). The CDR3 is made up of 16 amino acids. V trimming: 5 bases; J trimming: 7 bases; junction bases outside the gene matches: 11. The CDR3 DNA reads as TGTGCCAGCAGCGCCGATTACCAGGGGGAAAATTCACCCCTCCACTTT. Its protein product is CASSADYQGENSPLHF.

The chain carries TRBV18 and TRBJ2-7; D is perhaps TRBD1 (6 bases). V was clipped by 5 bases and J by 0 bases, with 14 bases between them. This CDR3 is 15 amino acids long. CDR1 and CDR2 from the germline V gene are KGHSH and LQKENI. DNA for the CDR3: TGTGCCAGCTCAGAAGCCGGGACAAACTCCTACGAGCAGTACTTC. This codes for CASSEAGTNSYEQYF. Full variable domain (remainder filled in from reference TRBV18 and TRBJ2-7): NAGVMQNPRHLVRRRGQEARLRCSPMKGHSHVYWYRQLPEEGLKFMVYLQKENIIDESGMPKERFSAEFPKEGPSILRIQQVVRGDSAAYFCASSEAGTNSYEQYFGPGTRLTVT.

The chain has TRBV28 and TRBJ2-6; D perhaps matches TRBD1 (5 bases). This CDR3 contains 15 residues. V was shortened by 6 bases and J by 3 bases, with 12 bases between the two germline ends. CDR1 is MDHEN and CDR2 is SYDVKM in the germline V gene. CDR3 loop: CASSPPRDGANVLTF. CDR3 sequence (DNA): TGTGCCAGCAGCCCCCCCAGGGATGGGGCCAACGTCCTGACTTTC.